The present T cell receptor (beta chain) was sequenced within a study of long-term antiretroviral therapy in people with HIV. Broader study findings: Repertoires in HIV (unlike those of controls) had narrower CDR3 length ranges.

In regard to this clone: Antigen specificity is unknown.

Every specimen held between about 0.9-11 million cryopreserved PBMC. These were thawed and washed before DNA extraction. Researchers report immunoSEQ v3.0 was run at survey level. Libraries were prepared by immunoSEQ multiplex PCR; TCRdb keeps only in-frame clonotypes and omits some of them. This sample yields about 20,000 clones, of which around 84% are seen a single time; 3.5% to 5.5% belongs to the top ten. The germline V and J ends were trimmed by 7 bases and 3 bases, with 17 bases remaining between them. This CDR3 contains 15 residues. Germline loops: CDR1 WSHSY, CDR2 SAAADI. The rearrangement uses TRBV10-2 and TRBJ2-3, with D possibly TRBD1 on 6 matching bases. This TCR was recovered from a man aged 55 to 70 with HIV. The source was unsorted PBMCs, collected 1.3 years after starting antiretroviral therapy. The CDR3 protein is CASNGETTGTDTQYF. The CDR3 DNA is TGCGCCAGCAATGGGGAGACGACAGGTACAGATACGCAGTATTTT.